This T cell receptor (beta chain) is drawn from a study of human T cells and chemical hapten exposure. Looking at the study overall: The scalp of each patient received a weekly diphenylcyclopropenone dose for the full approximately 22-week study. The patch tests put 0.01% DPC on the skin of the upper back and were read 6 days later. Mainly, slight library volume differences in the pool made TCR yields vary. Whole-study results and caveats: There was alopecia in the donors, so their immune response may differ from that of healthy people.

The CDR3 is 16 amino acids. J gave up 4 bases and V 5 bases, and 8 bases lay outside the gene matches. Germline V gene sequence: CDR1 MNHEY, CDR2 SVGAGI. This clonotype was seen more than once but under ten times. Its matching antigen is unknown. Noted time point: patch test 1, 2 weeks after DPC sensitization. The treatment was: therapeutic diphenylcyclopropenone sensitization with weekly scalp DPC. In TCRdb, the RACE reads were re-called with MiXCR into one record per CDR3 protein. The sample has around 50,000 distinct CDR3 sequences, about a tenth seen once. This sequence joins TRBV6-5 and TRBJ1-1; 12 bases align to TRBD1. Sequenced here: whole blood, sampled in connection with sensitization to the hapten diphenylcyclopropenone (DPC). The TCR originated in a woman between 40 and 50 years old with alopecia areata. Some clones in this sample may be carry-over from other donors' samples. The CDR3 sequence is CASSHRDRGRGTEAFF. The CDR3 bases are TGTGCCAGCAGTCACCGGGACAGGGGGCGCGGCACTGAAGCTTTCTTT.